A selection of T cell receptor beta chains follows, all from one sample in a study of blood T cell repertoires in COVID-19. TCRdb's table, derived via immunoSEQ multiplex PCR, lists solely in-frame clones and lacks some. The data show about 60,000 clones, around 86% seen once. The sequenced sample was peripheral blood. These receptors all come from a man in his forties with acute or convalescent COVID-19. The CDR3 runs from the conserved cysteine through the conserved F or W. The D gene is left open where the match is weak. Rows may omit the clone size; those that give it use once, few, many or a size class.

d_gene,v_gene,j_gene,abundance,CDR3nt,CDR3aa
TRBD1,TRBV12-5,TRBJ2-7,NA,TGTGCTAGTGGTTCGGACAGGGGCGGCGAGCAGTACTTC,CASGSDRGGEQYF
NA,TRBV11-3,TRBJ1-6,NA,TGTGCCAGCATGGGAGGGGCGAATTCACCCCTCCACTTT,CASMGGANSPLHF
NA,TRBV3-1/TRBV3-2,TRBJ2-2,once,TGTGCCAGCAGCCGAGCGAGGGATGTCGACACCGGGGAGCTGTTTTTT,CASSRARDVDTGELFF
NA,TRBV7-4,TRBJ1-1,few,TGTGCCAGCACCCCCGGGGTGGGCACTGAAGCTTTCTTT,CASTPGVGTEAFF
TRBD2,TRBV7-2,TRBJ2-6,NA,TGTGCCAGCAGCGTCGGACTAGCGCGTACTGGGGCCAACGTCCTGACTTTC,CASSVGLARTGANVLTF
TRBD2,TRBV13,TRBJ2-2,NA,TGTGCCAGCAGGCCCGCCGGACTAGCGGGGGGCAGGAGTGGGGAGCTGTTTTTT,CASRPAGLAGGRSGELFF
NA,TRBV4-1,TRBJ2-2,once,TGCGCCAGCAGCACATCCACAGGGTCCACCGGGGAGCTGTTTTTT,CASSTSTGSTGELFF
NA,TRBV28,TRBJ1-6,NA,TGTGCCGCGGGGGTCCATAATTCACCCCTCCACTTT,CAAGVHNSPLHF
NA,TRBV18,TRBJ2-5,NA,TGTGCCAGCTCACAACAGGAAAGAGTCATCCAGTACTTC,CASSQQERVIQYF
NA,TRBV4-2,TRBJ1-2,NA,TGTGCCAGCAGCCAAGAATCGCGACAGACTTATGGCTACACCTTC,CASSQESRQTYGYTF
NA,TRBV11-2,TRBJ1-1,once,TGTGCCAGCAGCTTCAGGGGTAAGAACACTGAAGCTTTCTTT,CASSFRGKNTEAFF
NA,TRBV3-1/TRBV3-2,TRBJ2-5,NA,TGTGCCAGCAGCCCCCGGGTTGCCGAGACCCAGTACTTC,CASSPRVAETQYF
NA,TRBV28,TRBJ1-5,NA,TGTGCCAGCAGAAGCCCTAGAGGGCATCAGCCCCAGCATTTT,CASRSPRGHQPQHF
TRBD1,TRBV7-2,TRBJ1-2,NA,TGTGCCAGCAGCGTAGGACAGGGGGGGCCCTATGGCTACACCTTC,CASSVGQGGPYGYTF
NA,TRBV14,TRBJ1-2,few,TGTGCCAGCAGCCAAGTTAAGGAGACAGGATACGGCTACACCTTC,CASSQVKETGYGYTF
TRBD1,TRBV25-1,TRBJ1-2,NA,TGTGCCAGCAGTGTACCCGGGACAGAAAAGAACTATGGCTACACCTTC,CASSVPGTEKNYGYTF
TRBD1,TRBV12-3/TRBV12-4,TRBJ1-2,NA,TGTGCCAGCAGTTTGGGGACAGGAACCGGCTACACCTTC,CASSLGTGTGYTF
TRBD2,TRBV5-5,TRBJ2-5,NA,TGTGCCAGCAGCCCCGGTTGGGGGGGCCAAGAGACCCAGTACTTC,CASSPGWGGQETQYF
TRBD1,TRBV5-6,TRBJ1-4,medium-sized,TGTGCCAGCAGCGCCAACCGGGAGGGACAGATGGGTGATGAAAAACTGTTTTTT,CASSANREGQMGDEKLFF
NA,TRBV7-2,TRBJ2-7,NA,TGTGCCAGCAGCCTACAGGGCCTCGACTACGAGCAGTACTTC,CASSLQGLDYEQYF
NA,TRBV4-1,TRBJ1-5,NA,TGCGCCAGCAGCCTAAGGACCTTAGGGGAGCCCCAGCATTTT,CASSLRTLGEPQHF
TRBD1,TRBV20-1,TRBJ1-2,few,TGCAGTGCTAGTGACCCCGACAGGGGGTATGGCTACACCTTC,CSASDPDRGYGYTF
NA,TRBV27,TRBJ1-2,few,TGTGCCAGCAGTTTACGGGGTAACTATGGCTACACCTTC,CASSLRGNYGYTF
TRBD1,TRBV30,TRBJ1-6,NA,TGTGCCTTGAGCCGGGACAGAAGCTCACCCCTCCACTTT,CALSRDRSSPLHF
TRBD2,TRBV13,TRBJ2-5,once,TGTGCCAGCAGCCCACGGGACCGGGGAGGGGAGACCCAGTACTTC,CASSPRDRGGETQYF
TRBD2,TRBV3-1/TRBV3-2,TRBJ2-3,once,TGTGCCAGCAGCCCTGGGACTAGCGGTCGCACAGATACGCAGTATTTT,CASSPGTSGRTDTQYF
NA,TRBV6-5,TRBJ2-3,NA,TGTGCCAGCAGTTACTGGAGGTTCGACACGCAGTATTTT,CASSYWRFDTQYF
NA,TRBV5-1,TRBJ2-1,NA,TGCGCCAGCAGCCTCCTAGCACGAGACAATGAGCAGTTCTTC,CASSLLARDNEQFF
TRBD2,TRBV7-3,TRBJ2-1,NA,TGTGCCAGCAGCTGGGCTAGCGGGGGGGCCTATGAGCAGTTCTTC,CASSWASGGAYEQFF
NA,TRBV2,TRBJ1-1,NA,TGTGCCAGCAGTGAATATGACACTGAAGCTTTCTTT,CASSEYDTEAFF
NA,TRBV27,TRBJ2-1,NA,TGTGCCAGCAGAAACGACCGAGGCGTTTACAATGAGCAGTTCTTC,CASRNDRGVYNEQFF